These 16 T cell receptor beta chains share one sample of origin, sequenced in a study of blood T cell repertoires in COVID-19. Clones were sequenced by immunoSEQ multiplex PCR, and TCRdb holds only the in-frame ones, with some missing. The repertoire holds 50,000 to 70,000 clones, with almost 90% as singletons. Sequencing used peripheral blood. Every receptor here comes from a man in his 60s with acute or convalescent COVID-19.

The gene calls are TRBV7-3 and TRBJ2-1; possible D gene TRBD1, 5 bases. The CDR3 is 14 residues long. Germline V gives CDR1 SGHTA, CDR2 FQGTGA. Trimming shortened V by 2 bases and J by 6 bases, and 11 bases separated the two germline ends. Here the CDR3 DNA reads TGTGCCAGCAGCTTACAGGGATTTGCCAATGAGCAGTTCTTC. Residues: CASSLQGFANEQFF.

The count of this clone is one. The V and J genes are TRBV7-8 and TRBJ2-7, with TRBD2 identical over 10 bases. Per germline, CDR1 SGHVS and CDR2 FQNEAQ. After removal of 1 base from V and 4 bases from J, the junction contained 4 bases not matched to a gene. This CDR3 has 15 residues. CDR3 coding DNA: TGTGCCAGCAGCTTAGAAAGCGGGAGGGGGTACGAGCAGTACTTC. Residues: CASSLESGRGYEQYF.

V and J are TRBV3-1 (or the pseudogene TRBV3-2) and TRBJ1-3, with D unresolved. The germline V gene has CDR1 LGHDT and CDR2 YNNKEL (reference sequence). This CDR3 contains 14 residues. Trimming stripped 1 base from V and 3 bases from J, with 7 bases between. The CDR3 protein is CASSQGGFGNTIYF. The CDR3 region has the DNA TGTGCCAGCAGCCAAGGAGGGTTTGGAAACACCATATATTTT.

The genes are TRBV9 and TRBJ1-2; 7 nucleotides match TRBD1. Losses at the gene ends were 5 bases for V and 8 bases for J; bases not matched to a gene: 6. The CDR3 spans 12 residues. Per the germline V gene, CDR1 is SGDLS and CDR2 is YYNGEE. As DNA, the CDR3 is TGTGCCAGCAGGGGAGGAGGGGGCGGCTACACCTTC. Translation: CASRGGGGGYTF.

The chain joins TRBV18 to TRBJ2-3; possible D gene TRBD2, 5 bases. Trimming removed 0 bases at V and 2 bases at J, with 9 bases between. CDR1 is KGHSH, CDR2 LQKENI, per germline. The CDR3 has 15 amino acids. Here the CDR3 reads CASSPPPGYTDTQYF. The CDR3 DNA reads TGTGCCAGCTCACCACCGCCGGGATACACAGATACGCAGTATTTT. Drawing the rest from reference TRBV18 and TRBJ2-3, the complete variable domain is NAGVMQNPRHLVRRRGQEARLRCSPMKGHSHVYWYRQLPEEGLKFMVYLQKENIIDESGMPKERFSAEFPKEGPSILRIQQVVRGDSAAYFCASSPPPGYTDTQYFGPGTRLTVL.

The rearrangement links TRBV6-4 to TRBJ2-5, with 12 bases aligning to TRBD2. Looked up from germline, CDR1 is MRHNA and CDR2 is SNTAGT. The CDR3 has 15 residues. V gave up 6 bases and J gave up 5 bases; unmatched junction bases: 7. In nucleotides, the CDR3 is TGTGCCAGCAGCCAGACTAGCGGGAGTCTGGAGACCCAGTACTTC. Translation: CASSQTSGSLETQYF.

This rearrangement joins TRBV9 to TRBJ2-6; the D gene is possibly TRBD1 (5 bases). Per the germline V gene, CDR1 is SGDLS and CDR2 is YYNGEE. V was pared by 1 base and J by 0 bases, with 5 bases between. This CDR3 is built from 15 residues. DNA for the CDR3: TGTGCCAGCAGCGTAAGGGGCTCTGGGGCCAACGTCCTGACTTTC. It encodes CASSVRGSGANVLTF.

V is TRBV23-1 and J is TRBJ2-7, with TRBD2 matching over 13 bases. TRBV23-1 is identified as an open reading frame with a role that is uncertain. The CDR3 is made up of 18 amino acids. V was pared by 1 base and J by 1 base, with 7 bases of the junction left unmatched. Here the CDR3 DNA reads TGCGCCAGCAGTCAATTAGGGGAGACTAGCGGGAGGTCCTACGAGCAGTACTTC. Translated: CASSQLGETSGRSYEQYF.

This clone has just one count. J is TRBJ1-5 and V is TRBV2, with 7 bases that match TRBD1. V trimming: 0 bases; J trimming: 6 bases; junction bases outside the gene matches: 14. Germline V gene lookup returns CDR1 SNHLY and CDR2 FYNNEI. CDR3 size: 18 residues. This CDR3 reads CASSEALGRGAGGQPQHF. The DNA of the CDR3 is TGTGCCAGCAGTGAAGCCCTTGGTAGGGGGGCAGGGGGTCAGCCCCAGCATTTT. The whole variable domain, remainder taken from reference TRBV2 and TRBJ1-5, is EPEVTQTPSHQVTQMGQEVILRCVPISNHLYFYWYRQILGQKVEFLVSFYNNEISEKSEIFDDQFSVERPDGSNFTLKIRSTKLEDSAMYFCASSEALGRGAGGQPQHFGDGTRLSIL.

This sequence joins TRBV5-1 and TRBJ1-3; perhaps TRBD1 as D (6 bases). Deletions cut 4 bases from V and 0 bases from J, with 14 bases between. The CDR3 sequence is 16 residues long. Germline loops: CDR1 SGHRS, CDR2 YFSETQ. CDR3 nucleotides: TGCGCCAGCAGCCAGACAGGTCTCCGCTCTGGAAACACCATATATTTT. Translation gives CASSQTGLRSGNTIYF.

The CDR3 reads CASSLRPSSGTYEQYF. The DNA for the CDR3 is TGTGCCAGCAGTCTACGGCCGAGTAGCGGGACCTACGAGCAGTACTTC. J is TRBJ2-7 and V is TRBV27; 8 positions agree with TRBD2. CDR3 length equals 16 residues. Germline CDR1 and CDR2: MNHEY and SMNVEV (reference sequence). The trim removed 5 bases at V and 2 bases at J, leaving 11 bases unmatched.

This chain uses TRBV18 with TRBJ2-1; D might be TRBD2 (5 bases). The V gene lost 3 bases and the J gene lost 6 bases, with 15 bases spanning the gap. This CDR3 contains 15 residues. Germline-derived CDR1 and CDR2 are KGHSH and LQKENI. The CDR3 DNA sequence: TGTGCCAGCTCACCCACCGGCGGGTGGGCCAATGAGCAGTTCTTC. Amino acid sequence: CASSPTGGWANEQFF.

The chain joins TRBV2 to TRBJ1-1; TRBD1 aligns across 9 bases. Looked up from germline, CDR1 is SNHLY and CDR2 is FYNNEI. The length of the CDR3 is 13 residues. Trimming removed 6 bases from V and 8 bases from J; junction bases left unmatched: 7. In DNA, the CDR3 is TGTGCCAGCAGCCTGGACAGGGGATCCGAAGCTTTCTTT. Its protein product is CASSLDRGSEAFF.

This clone has only one observation. V gene TRBV28 combines with J gene TRBJ1-3; 8 bases line up with TRBD1. V shed 1 base and J 3 bases; nucleotides not matched to a gene: 5. The germline V gene encodes CDR1 MDHEN and CDR2 SYDVKM. CDR3 length: 16 amino acids. CDR3 protein: CASSLSGGVYGNTIYF. The CDR3 nucleotides are TGTGCCAGCAGTTTATCAGGGGGCGTTTATGGAAACACCATATATTTT. The full variable domain, its missing parts supplied by reference TRBV28 and TRBJ1-3, is DVKVTQSSRYLVKRTGEKVFLECVQDMDHENMFWYRQDPGLGLRLIYFSYDVKMKEKGDIPEGYSVSREKKERFSLILESASTNQTSMYLCASSLSGGVYGNTIYFGEGSWLTVV.

J is TRBJ1-5 and V is TRBV4-1; no firm D call. Germline CDR1 MGHRA, CDR2 YSYEKL. V shed 3 bases and J shed 1 base, with 13 bases lying between them. The CDR3 extends over 16 amino acids. CDR3 sequence: CASSHDTVMSNQPQHF. The CDR3 DNA reads TGCGCCAGCAGCCACGATACAGTGATGAGCAATCAGCCCCAGCATTTT.

This chain connects TRBV24-1 to TRBJ2-1; 8 positions agree with TRBD1. CDR1 KGHDR and CDR2 SFDVKD come from the germline V gene. The CDR3 spans 17 residues. The ends lost 4 bases at V and 5 bases at J; junction bases unmatched: 12. The CDR3, as DNA: TGTGCCACCAGTGACCCAGGGGGGACAGGTAATGACAATGAGCAGTTCTTC. Translation gives CATSDPGGTGNDNEQFF.